Listed here are 8 T cell receptor beta chains from one sample, sequenced in a study of cytomegalovirus exposure and HLA in healthy donors. Researchers ran the PCR with 60 Vbeta and 13 Jbeta primers. Sequencing was performed with immunoSEQ multiplex PCR; in TCRdb, only in-frame clones are kept and a portion is missing. The sample comprises some 96,000 clones, under 80% of which are singletons, and approximately 2% rests with the top ten. The source material was PBMCs. The receptors here all came from a man aged 40-55 years in good health and CMV-seronegative.

This rearrangement joins TRBV7-6 to TRBJ1-2; the match to TRBD1 covers 10 bases. Germline lookup yields CDR1 SGHVS and CDR2 FNYEAQ. With 4 bases clipped from V and 3 bases from J, the junction kept 2 bases outside the gene matches. The length of the CDR3 is 14 residues. The CDR3 loop is CASSSGQGYYGYTF. The CDR3 DNA is TGTGCCAGCAGCTCGGGACAGGGGTACTATGGCTACACCTTC.

This clone occurred a few times. The rearrangement links TRBV4-2 to TRBJ2-3; the match to TRBD2 covers 11 bases. The germline V gene encodes CDR1 LGHNA and CDR2 YNFKEQ. V lost 0 bases to trimming and J lost 6 bases; unmatched junction nucleotides: 11. The CDR3 has 18 amino acids. The CDR3 nucleotides are TGTGCCAGCAGCCAAGAGGTTCGAGTAGCGGGGGGGTGGGATACGCAGTATTTT. It specifies CASSQEVRVAGGWDTQYF.

Here the CDR3 reads CASSSGSGDTQYF. The CDR3 DNA reads TGTGCCAGCAGCTCCGGATCAGGGGATACGCAGTATTTT. This chain joins TRBV28 and TRBJ2-3, with D perhaps TRBD1 (5 bases). From germline, CDR1 is MDHEN and CDR2 SYDVKM. The CDR3 is made up of 13 amino acids. Deletions cut 6 bases from V and 6 bases from J, with 13 bases between. The full variable domain, in which reference TRBV28 and TRBJ2-3 provide the parts outside the CDR3, is DVKVTQSSRYLVKRTGEKVFLECVQDMDHENMFWYRQDPGLGLRLIYFSYDVKMKEKGDIPEGYSVSREKKERFSLILESASTNQTSMYLCASSSGSGDTQYFGPGTRLTVL.

This clone was seen a few times. The chain couples TRBV28 to TRBJ1-1; TRBD1 matches 7 bases. The length of the CDR3 is 14 residues. Germline trimming cut 6 bases from V and 2 bases from J; bases unmatched to any gene: 6. Germline V lookup: CDR1 MDHEN, CDR2 SYDVKM. For the CDR3, the DNA is TGTGCCAGCAGGGGGGACAGCTTTAACACTGAAGCTTTCTTT. It translates to CASRGDSFNTEAFF. Full variable domain (outside the CDR3, taken from reference TRBV28 and TRBJ1-1): DVKVTQSSRYLVKRTGEKVFLECVQDMDHENMFWYRQDPGLGLRLIYFSYDVKMKEKGDIPEGYSVSREKKERFSLILESASTNQTSMYLCASRGDSFNTEAFFGQGTRLTVV.

This chain links TRBV6-6 with TRBJ1-1, with 9 bases matching TRBD1. The CDR3 is 15 amino acids. CDR1 and CDR2 (germline): MNHNY, SVGAGI (reference sequence). The J segment lost 7 bases and the V segment lost 2 bases, leaving 8 bases of the junction unmatched. CDR3 DNA: TGTGCCAGCAGTTACCTTCCAACGACAGGGGGTGAAGCTTTCTTT. This translates into CASSYLPTTGGEAFF.

V is TRBV19 and J is TRBJ2-3, with TRBD2 matching 9 bases. The V gene end was trimmed by 5 bases and the J gene end by 5 bases; junction bases not matched to a gene: 11. Looked up from germline, CDR1 is LNHDA and CDR2 is SQIVND (reference sequence). The CDR3 extends over 16 amino acids. CDR3 sequence reads: CASSALVAGAIDTQYF. The DNA of the CDR3 is TGTGCCAGTAGTGCTCTTGTAGCGGGGGCCATAGATACGCAGTATTTT.

This chain links TRBV15 with TRBJ2-2, with 8 nucleotides matching TRBD2. V was pared by 0 bases and J by 5 bases, with 5 bases of the junction left unmatched. Germline V gene lookup returns CDR1 LNHNV and CDR2 YYDKDF (reference sequence). This CDR3 region has 16 residues. DNA for the CDR3: TGTGCCACCAGCAGAGATATGCGGGGGGCTACCGGGGAGCTGTTTTTT. It encodes CATSRDMRGATGELFF.

This clone was seen only a few times. DNA for the CDR3: TGCGCCAGCAGCCAAGACAGGGGATCCACTGAAGCTTTCTTT. Its translation: CASSQDRGSTEAFF. The chain employs TRBV4-3 and TRBJ1-1; TRBD1 might be the D (6 bases). The V gene lost 0 bases and the J gene lost 4 bases, with 9 bases spanning the gap. Germline V gives CDR1 LGHNA, CDR2 YSLEER. CDR3 length equals 14 residues.